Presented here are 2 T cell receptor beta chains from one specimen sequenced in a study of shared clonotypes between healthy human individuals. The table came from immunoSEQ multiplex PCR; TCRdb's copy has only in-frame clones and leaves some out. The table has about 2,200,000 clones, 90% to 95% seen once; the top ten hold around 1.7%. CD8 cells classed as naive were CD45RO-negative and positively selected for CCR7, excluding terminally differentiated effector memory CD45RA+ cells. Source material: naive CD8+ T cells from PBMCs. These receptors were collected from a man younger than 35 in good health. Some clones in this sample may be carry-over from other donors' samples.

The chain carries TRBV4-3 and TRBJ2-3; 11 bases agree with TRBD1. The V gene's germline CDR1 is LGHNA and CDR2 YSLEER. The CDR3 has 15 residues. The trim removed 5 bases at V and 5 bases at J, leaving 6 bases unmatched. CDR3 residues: CASSNRDRGRDTQYF. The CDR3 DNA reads TGCGCCAGCAGCAATCGGGACAGGGGGAGAGATACGCAGTATTTT.

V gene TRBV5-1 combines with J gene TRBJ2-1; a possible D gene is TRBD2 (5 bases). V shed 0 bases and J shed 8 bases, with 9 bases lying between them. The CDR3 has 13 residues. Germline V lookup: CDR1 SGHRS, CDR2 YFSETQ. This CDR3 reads CASSLATGYEQFF. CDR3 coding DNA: TGCGCCAGCAGCTTGGCCACGGGGTATGAGCAGTTCTTC. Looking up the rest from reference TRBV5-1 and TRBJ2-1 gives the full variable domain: KAGVTQTPRYLIKTRGQQVTLSCSPISGHRSVSWYQQTPGQGLQFLFEYFSETQRNKGNFPGRFSGRQFSNSRSEMNVSTLELGDSALYLCASSLATGYEQFFGPGTRLTVL.